At least ten counts were recorded for the clone carrying this T cell receptor beta chain. Time point defined: pre-sensitization, week 0. Treatment described: therapeutic diphenylcyclopropenone sensitization with weekly scalp DPC. A single record per CDR3 protein comes from TCRdb applying MiXCR to the RACE reads. The sample includes approximately 80,000 distinct CDR3 sequences, approximately 15% of them seen just once. This sample was included in a study of human T cells and chemical hapten exposure. Germline V CDR1 and CDR2: SGHAT, FQNNGV. The CDR3 is made up of 19 amino acids. Trimming removed 4 bases from V and 0 bases from J; junction bases left unmatched: 12.

The TCR originated in a woman aged 45-65 years with alopecia areata. Some clones in this sample may be carry-over from other donors' samples. Here the sequenced sample was whole blood, taken in connection with sensitization to the hapten diphenylcyclopropenone (DPC). The chain recombines TRBV11-2 with TRBJ2-5; the match to TRBD2 covers 12 bases. CDR3 sequence: CASSYRTSGTLRYQETQYF. In nucleotides, the CDR3 is TGTGCCAGCAGCTACCGGACTAGCGGGACACTTCGGTACCAAGAGACCCAGTACTTC.